The 10 T cell receptor beta chains presented below share a single source sample, sequenced in a study of blood T cell repertoires in COVID-19 (dated by TCRdb to 2018 to 2020). Receptor libraries were prepared by the immunoSEQ multiplex PCR assay. Here the immuneACCESS table is served through TCRdb, limited to in-frame sequences with V and J called. Missing clones are a known gap in these copies; in checked studies unresolved V genes cover under half, and the rest lacks a known reason. The sample yields fewer than 250,000 clones; roughly 85% were counted once. Approximately 4.8% of the sample rests with the top ten. The sequenced material came from PBMCs or T cells enriched from blood (not recorded which). The origin of the receptors is a woman between 50 and 59 years old who had been exposed to COVID-19.

The rearrangement uses TRBV4-3 and TRBJ1-1; D is uncertain. Deletions cut 0 bases from V and 5 bases from J, with 16 bases between. This CDR3 is 16 amino acids long. The germline gives CDR1 LGHNA, CDR2 YSLEER. The CDR3: CASSQDFGVEGTEAFF. The CDR3 bases are TGCGCCAGCAGCCAAGATTTTGGGGTTGAGGGAACTGAAGCTTTCTTT.

This clone is a singleton in its sample. V gene TRBV7-9 combines with J gene TRBJ1-4; 7 nucleotides agree with TRBD1. This CDR3 contains 15 residues. Germline lookup yields CDR1 SEHNR and CDR2 FQNEAQ (reference sequence). V was pared by 5 bases and J by 6 bases, with 9 bases of the junction left unmatched. Here the CDR3 reads CASSRRTGGDEKLFF. The CDR3 DNA sequence: TGTGCCAGCAGCAGACGGACAGGAGGAGATGAAAAACTGTTTTTT.

Remarks on this clone: Within the sample, other DNA sequences also encode this same CDR3. The V call is TRBV14, the J call TRBJ1-3; TRBD1 matches 8 bases. V shed 6 bases, J shed 4 bases, and the junction held 5 bases outside the gene matches. Per the germline V gene, CDR1 is SGHDN and CDR2 is FVKESK. CDR3 length equals 14 residues. In DNA form, the CDR3 reads TGTGCCAGCAGTCGACAGGGGTTCGGAAACACCATATATTTT. Protein: CASSRQGFGNTIYF.

This chain uses TRBV11-2 with TRBJ2-3; tentatively, D is TRBD2 (6 bases). V gave up 4 bases and J gave up 0 bases, with 11 bases separating them. CDR1 is SGHAT, CDR2 FQNNGV, per germline. The CDR3 contains 15 residues. Here the CDR3 reads CASSSWRGSTDTQYF. Written as DNA, the CDR3 is TGTGCCAGCAGCTCGTGGCGGGGCAGCACAGATACGCAGTATTTT.

This sequence joins TRBV19 and TRBJ1-6; 12 nucleotides agree with TRBD1. CDR1 and CDR2 from the germline V gene are LNHDA and SQIVND (reference sequence). Trimming at V came to 5 bases and at J to 10 bases, leaving 6 bases not matched to a gene. This CDR3 comprises 15 residues. CDR3 amino acids: CASSPGTGGRSPLHF. For the CDR3, the DNA is TGTGCCAGTAGTCCGGGGACAGGGGGCAGATCACCCCTCCACTTT.

This rearrangement joins TRBV5-1 to TRBJ1-1, with 8 bases identical to TRBD1. The CDR3 totals 16 residues. V shed 2 bases, J shed 3 bases, and the junction held 9 bases outside the gene matches. The germline V gene encodes CDR1 SGHRS and CDR2 YFSETQ. Here the CDR3 reads CASSFGTGGMDTEAFF. For the CDR3, the DNA is TGCGCCAGCAGCTTCGGCACAGGGGGTATGGACACTGAAGCTTTCTTT.

The chain joins TRBV4-3 to TRBJ2-1, with 9 positions matching TRBD2. This CDR3 has 18 residues. CDR1 and CDR2 from the germline V gene are LGHNA and YSLEER. Trimming took 0 bases from V and 0 from J; bases not matched to a gene: 6. CDR3 bases: TGCGCCAGCAGCCAAGATCCCCCTAGCGGGGACTCCTACAATGAGCAGTTCTTC. Its translation is CASSQDPPSGDSYNEQFF.

This clone was found once. The chain recombines TRBV18 with TRBJ1-1, with D maybe TRBD1 (6 bases). The CDR3 totals 14 residues. With 6 bases removed from V and 0 bases from J, the gap between germline ends came to 11 bases. Germline-derived CDR1 and CDR2 are KGHSH and LQKENI. This CDR3 reads CASSEQGLNTEAFF. The CDR3 region has the DNA TGTGCCAGCTCGGAACAGGGTCTGAACACTGAAGCTTTCTTT.

This chain connects TRBV5-1 to TRBJ2-2; TRBD2 might be the D (7 bases). The germline V gene has CDR1 SGHRS and CDR2 YFSETQ. Trimming left V 0 bases short and J 9 bases short, with 9 bases between. The CDR3 consists of 13 residues. CDR3 in amino acids: CASSLDGGRELFF. In nucleotides, the CDR3 is TGCGCCAGCAGCTTGGACGGGGGGCGGGAGCTGTTTTTT.

The chain links TRBV6-5 to TRBJ1-5, with no clear D. V lost 6 bases and J lost 6, with 6 bases in between. In germline, CDR1 is MNHEY, CDR2 SVGAGI. The CDR3 spans 11 residues. CDR3 nucleotide sequence: TGTGCCAGCAGCGGGTCTCAGCCCCAGCATTTT. As protein: CASSGSQPQHF.